This T cell receptor beta chain was sequenced during a study of vaccination effects on CD4 cells after COVID-19. Turning to the study itself: Post-vaccine sampling took place a median of 72 days after the second dose. Study-level findings and limits: Cross-reaction with common cold coronaviruses was seen in only 1 of 255 vaccine-induced clones from healthy vaccinees. In the study, convalescent patients were few, and early post-infection timepoints were absent.

Concerning this clone itself: As yet, its antigen is unknown.

The V and J ends lost 5 bases and 0 bases respectively, with 8 bases between them. The CDR3 runs to 13 residues. Germline V gene lookup returns CDR1 KGHSH and CDR2 LQKENI. Some clones are missing from TCRdb's copy, which holds only in-frame ones; the method was immunoSEQ multiplex PCR. Counted here are 24,000 or so clones, 65% to 85% occurring once; the ten biggest clones make up less than 9.5%. Within the ViraFEST assay, antigen-specific CD4+ T cells underwent expansion with viral peptide pools prior to sequencing. Cells that had been cultured for less than eleven days were the source of isolated CD4+ T cells. Vaccination of participants consisted of two doses of either the BNT162b2 or mRNA-1273 vaccine.

The clonotype originates from a human donor who received a COVID-19 vaccine. Specimen: CD4+ T cells from PBMCs cultured with HCoV-229E spike peptides, collected after COVID-19 vaccination. The chain couples TRBV18 to TRBJ2-7; TRBD2 is a possible D gene (6 bases). The CDR3 protein is CASSFGSSYEQYF. The CDR3, as DNA: TGTGCCAGCTCATTCGGGAGCTCCTACGAGCAGTACTTC. Full variable domain (rest looked up from reference TRBV18 and TRBJ2-7): NAGVMQNPRHLVRRRGQEARLRCSPMKGHSHVYWYRQLPEEGLKFMVYLQKENIIDESGMPKERFSAEFPKEGPSILRIQQVVRGDSAAYFCASSFGSSYEQYFGPGTRLTVT.